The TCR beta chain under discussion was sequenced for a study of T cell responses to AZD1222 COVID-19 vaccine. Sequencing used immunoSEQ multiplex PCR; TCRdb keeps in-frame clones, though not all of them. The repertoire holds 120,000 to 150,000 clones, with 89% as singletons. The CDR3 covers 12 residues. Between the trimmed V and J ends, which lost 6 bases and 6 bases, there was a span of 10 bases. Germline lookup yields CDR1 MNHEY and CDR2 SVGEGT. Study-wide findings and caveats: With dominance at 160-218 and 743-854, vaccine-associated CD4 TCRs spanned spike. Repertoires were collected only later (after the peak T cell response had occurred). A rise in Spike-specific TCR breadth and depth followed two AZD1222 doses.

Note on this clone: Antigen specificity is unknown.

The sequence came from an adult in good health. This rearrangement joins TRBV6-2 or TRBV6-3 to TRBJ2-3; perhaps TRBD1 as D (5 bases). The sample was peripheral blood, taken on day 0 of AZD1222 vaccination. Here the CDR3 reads CASSKGYDTQYF. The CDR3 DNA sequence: TGTGCCAGCAGCAAGGGGTACGATACGCAGTATTTT.